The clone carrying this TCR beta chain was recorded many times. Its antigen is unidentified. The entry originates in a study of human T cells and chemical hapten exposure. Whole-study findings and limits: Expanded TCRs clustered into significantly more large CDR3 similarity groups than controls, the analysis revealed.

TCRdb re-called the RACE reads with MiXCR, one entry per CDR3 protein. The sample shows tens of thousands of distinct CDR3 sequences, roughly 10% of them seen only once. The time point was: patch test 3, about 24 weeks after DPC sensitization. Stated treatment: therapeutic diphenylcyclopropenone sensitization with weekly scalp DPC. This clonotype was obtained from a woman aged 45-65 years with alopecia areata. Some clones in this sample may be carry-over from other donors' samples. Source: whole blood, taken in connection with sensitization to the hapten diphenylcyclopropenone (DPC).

This CDR3 reads CASSYSFRSSGNSPLHF. The CDR3 DNA follows: TGTGCCAGCAGTTACTCATTTAGGAGTTCGGGCAATTCACCCCTCCACTTT. V gene TRBV6-5 combines with J gene TRBJ1-6; the D is unclear. Germline CDR1 and CDR2: MNHEY and SVGAGI. V lost 0 bases to trimming and J lost 7 bases, with 16 bases between them. The CDR3 runs 17 residues.